What follows is one T cell receptor beta chain and its context. Germline CDR1 and CDR2: SGDLS and YYNGEE. The CDR3 spans 15 residues. The V gene end was trimmed by 3 bases and the J gene end by 2 bases; junction bases not matched to a gene: 5. The sample originates from a study of blood T cell repertoires in COVID-19. Overall study context: The United States, Italy and Spain were the sources of the acute and convalescent COVID-19 samples. PBMCs, B-cell-depleted T cells, or T cells provided the cDNA or gDNA that made up the material.

In the source study's methods: By means of reference gene primer amplification, nucleated cell counts were estimated. Assay used: immunoSEQ multiplex PCR; TCRdb lists only in-frame clones, some missing. Clonal size and the V and J genes are those of that table, whereas D and trimming came from the DNA. The table shows a few hundred thousand clones, with roughly nine tenths occurring only once. The sample comprised peripheral blood. This clonotype was obtained from a man between 18 and 35 years old with active or convalescent COVID-19. V gene TRBV9 combines with J gene TRBJ2-7; TRBD1 agrees at 10 bases. Here the CDR3 reads CASSAGQGGTYEQYF. For the CDR3, the DNA is TGTGCCAGCAGCGCTGGACAGGGGGGGACCTACGAGCAGTACTTC.